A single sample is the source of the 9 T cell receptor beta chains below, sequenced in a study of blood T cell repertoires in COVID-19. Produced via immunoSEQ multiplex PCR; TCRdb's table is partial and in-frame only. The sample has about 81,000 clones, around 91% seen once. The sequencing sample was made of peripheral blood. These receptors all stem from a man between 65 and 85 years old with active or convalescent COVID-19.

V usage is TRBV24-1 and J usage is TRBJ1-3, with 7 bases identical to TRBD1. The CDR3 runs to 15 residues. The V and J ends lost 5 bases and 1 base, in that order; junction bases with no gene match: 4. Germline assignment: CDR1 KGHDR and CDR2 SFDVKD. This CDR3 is CATSASTGSGNTIYF. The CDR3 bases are TGTGCCACCAGTGCCTCGACAGGGTCTGGAAACACCATATATTTT.

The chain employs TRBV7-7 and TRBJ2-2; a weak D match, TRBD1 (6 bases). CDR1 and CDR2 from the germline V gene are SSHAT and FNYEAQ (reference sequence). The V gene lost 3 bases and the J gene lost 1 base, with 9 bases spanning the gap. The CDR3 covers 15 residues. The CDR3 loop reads CASSLGAGNTGELFF. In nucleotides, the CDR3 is TGTGCCAGCAGCTTGGGGGCTGGGAACACCGGGGAGCTGTTTTTT.

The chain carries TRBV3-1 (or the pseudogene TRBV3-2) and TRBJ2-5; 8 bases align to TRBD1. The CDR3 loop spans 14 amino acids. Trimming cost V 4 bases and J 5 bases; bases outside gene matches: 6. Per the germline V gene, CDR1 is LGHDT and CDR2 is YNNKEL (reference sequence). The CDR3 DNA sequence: TGTGCCAGCAGCCTCGGACAGGGCGGGGAGACCCAGTACTTC. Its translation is CASSLGQGGETQYF.

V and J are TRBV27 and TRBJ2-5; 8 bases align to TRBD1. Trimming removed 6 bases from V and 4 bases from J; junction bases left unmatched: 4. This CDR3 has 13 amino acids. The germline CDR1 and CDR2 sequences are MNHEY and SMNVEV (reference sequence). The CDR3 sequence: CASRRTGSETQYF. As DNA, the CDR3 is TGTGCCAGCAGAAGGACAGGGTCAGAGACCCAGTACTTC.

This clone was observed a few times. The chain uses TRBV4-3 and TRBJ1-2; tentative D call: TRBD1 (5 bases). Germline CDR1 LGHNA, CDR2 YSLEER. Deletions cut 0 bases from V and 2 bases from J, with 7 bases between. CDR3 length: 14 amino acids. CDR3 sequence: CASSQEEGNYGYTF. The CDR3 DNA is TGCGCCAGCAGCCAAGAGGAGGGGAACTATGGCTACACCTTC.

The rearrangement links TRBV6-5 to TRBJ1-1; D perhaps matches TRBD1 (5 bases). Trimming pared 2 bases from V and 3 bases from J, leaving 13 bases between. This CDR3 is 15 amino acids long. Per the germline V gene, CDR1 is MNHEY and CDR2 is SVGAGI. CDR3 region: CASSYGGEGHTEAFF. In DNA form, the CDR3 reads TGTGCCAGCAGTTACGGGGGGGAGGGGCACACTGAAGCTTTCTTT.

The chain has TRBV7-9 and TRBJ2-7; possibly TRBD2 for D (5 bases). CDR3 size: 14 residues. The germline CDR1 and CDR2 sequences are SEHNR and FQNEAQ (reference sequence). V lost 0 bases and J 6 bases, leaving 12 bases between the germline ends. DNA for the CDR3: TGTGCCAGCAGCTTAGCAGGAGGAAGAGGCGAGCAGTACTTC. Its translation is CASSLAGGRGEQYF.

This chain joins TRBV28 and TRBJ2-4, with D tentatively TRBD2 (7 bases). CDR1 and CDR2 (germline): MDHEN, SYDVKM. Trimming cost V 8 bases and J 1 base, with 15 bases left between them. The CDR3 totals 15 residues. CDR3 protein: CASGGGAWAKNIQYF. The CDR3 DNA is TGTGCCAGCGGTGGGGGGGCCTGGGCCAAAAACATTCAGTACTTC.

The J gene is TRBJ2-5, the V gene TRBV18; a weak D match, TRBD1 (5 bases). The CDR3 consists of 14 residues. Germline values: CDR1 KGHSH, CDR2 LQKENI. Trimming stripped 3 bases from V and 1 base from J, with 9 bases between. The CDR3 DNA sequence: TGTGCCAGCTCACCGCCAGGGATCCAAGAGACCCAGTACTTC. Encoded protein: CASSPPGIQETQYF.